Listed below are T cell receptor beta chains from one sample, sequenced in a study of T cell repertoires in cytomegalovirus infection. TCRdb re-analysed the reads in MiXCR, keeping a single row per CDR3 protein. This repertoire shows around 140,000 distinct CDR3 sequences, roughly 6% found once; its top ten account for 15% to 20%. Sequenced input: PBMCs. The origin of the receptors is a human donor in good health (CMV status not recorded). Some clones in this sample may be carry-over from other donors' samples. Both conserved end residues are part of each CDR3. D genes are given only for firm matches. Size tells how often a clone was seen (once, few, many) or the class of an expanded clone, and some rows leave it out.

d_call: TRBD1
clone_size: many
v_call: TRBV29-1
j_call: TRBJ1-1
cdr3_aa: CSVAPRGGKAFF
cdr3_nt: TGCAGCGTTGCTCCCAGGGGGGGGAAAGCTTTCTTT

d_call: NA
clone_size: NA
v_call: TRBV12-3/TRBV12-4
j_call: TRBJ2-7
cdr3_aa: CASSLGQGIGEQYF
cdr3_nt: TGTGCCAGCAGTTTGGGGCAGGGGATTGGGGAGCAGTACTTC

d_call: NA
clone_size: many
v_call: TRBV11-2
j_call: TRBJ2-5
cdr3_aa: CASSSTDMETQYF
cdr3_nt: TGTGCCAGCAGCTCGACTGATATGGAGACCCAGTACTTC

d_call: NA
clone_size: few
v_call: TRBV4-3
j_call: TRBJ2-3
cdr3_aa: CASSQDPGQGGDTQYF
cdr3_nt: TGCGCCAGCAGCCAAGATCCGGGCCAGGGAGGTGATACGCAGTATTTT

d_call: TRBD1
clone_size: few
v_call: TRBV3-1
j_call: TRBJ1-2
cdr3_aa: CASSRKPLTGNNYGYTF
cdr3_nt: TGTGCCAGCAGCCGCAAGCCTCTGACAGGGAATAACTATGGCTACACCTTC

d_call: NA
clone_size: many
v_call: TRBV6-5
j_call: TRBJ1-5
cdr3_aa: CASSYSSGGTRGIQHF
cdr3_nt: TGTGCCAGCAGTTACTCCAGCGGCGGGACGCGGGGAATCCAGCATTTT

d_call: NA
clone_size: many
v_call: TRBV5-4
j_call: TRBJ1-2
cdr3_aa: CASSLARAMNYGYTF
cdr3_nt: TGTGCCAGCAGCTTGGCGAGAGCGATGAACTATGGCTACACCTTC

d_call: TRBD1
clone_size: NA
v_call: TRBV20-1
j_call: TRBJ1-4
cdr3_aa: CSANLGQGSREKLFF
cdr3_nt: TGCAGTGCTAACCTCGGACAGGGGAGTAGGGAAAAACTGTTTTTT

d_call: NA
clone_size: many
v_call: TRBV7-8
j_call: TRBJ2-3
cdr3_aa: CASSALEGSDTQYF
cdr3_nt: TGTGCCAGCAGCGCCTTAGAGGGGTCAGATACGCAGTATTTT

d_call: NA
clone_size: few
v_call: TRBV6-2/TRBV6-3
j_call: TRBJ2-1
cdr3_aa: CASSYPPGSPNEQFF
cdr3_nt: TGTGCCAGCAGTTACCCCCCGGGCTCACCCAATGAGCAGTTCTTC

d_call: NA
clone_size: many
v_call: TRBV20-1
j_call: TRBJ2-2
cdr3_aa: CSARWGRPTGELFF
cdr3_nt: TGCAGTGCTAGGTGGGGACGGCCGACCGGGGAGCTGTTTTTT

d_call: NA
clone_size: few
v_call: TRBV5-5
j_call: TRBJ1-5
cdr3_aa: CASSHDSQGQPQHF
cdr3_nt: TGTGCCAGCAGCCACGATAGCCAGGGCCAGCCCCAGCATTTT

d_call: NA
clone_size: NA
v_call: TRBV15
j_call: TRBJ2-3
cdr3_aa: CATSIGQSTDTQYF
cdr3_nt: TGTGCCACCAGCATTGGACAGAGCACAGATACGCAGTATTTT

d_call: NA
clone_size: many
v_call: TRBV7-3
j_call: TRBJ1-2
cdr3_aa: CASSLTREGNYGYTF
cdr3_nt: TGTGCCAGCAGCTTAACCCGGGAAGGGAACTATGGCTACACCTTC

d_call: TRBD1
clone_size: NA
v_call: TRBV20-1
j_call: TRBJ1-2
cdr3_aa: CSARDRGSPLDYGYTF
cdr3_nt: TGCAGTGCTAGGGACAGGGGGTCACCGTTGGACTATGGCTACACCTTC

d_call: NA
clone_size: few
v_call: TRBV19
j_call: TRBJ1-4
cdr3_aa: CASRSGADATNEKLFF
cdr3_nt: TGTGCCAGTCGTTCCGGGGCAGATGCAACTAATGAAAAACTGTTTTTT

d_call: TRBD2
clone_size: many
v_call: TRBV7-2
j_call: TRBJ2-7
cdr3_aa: CASSESGGAGVRQYF
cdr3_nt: TGTGCCAGCAGCGAAAGCGGGGGGGCCGGGGTGAGGCAGTACTTC

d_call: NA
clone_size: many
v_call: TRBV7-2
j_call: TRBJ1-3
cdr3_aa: CASSLWTAGGNTIYF
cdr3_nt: TGTGCCAGCAGCTTATGGACAGCGGGTGGAAACACCATATATTTT

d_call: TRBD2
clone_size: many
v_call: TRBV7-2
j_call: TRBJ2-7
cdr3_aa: CASSLGLAGGSYEQYF
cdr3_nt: TGTGCCAGCAGCTTAGGGCTAGCGGGGGGCTCCTACGAGCAGTACTTC

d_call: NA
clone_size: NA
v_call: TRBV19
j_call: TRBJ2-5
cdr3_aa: CASSIGRPPETQYF
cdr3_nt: TGTGCCAGTAGTATAGGCAGACCCCCCGAGACCCAGTACTTC